This T cell receptor beta chain was identified during a study of T cell responses to AZD1222 COVID-19 vaccine. Turning to the study itself: Second-dose schedules of about 4 or about 12 weeks were combined. Findings of the study overall: Spike-specific TCR breadth and depth both grew after two AZD1222 doses. In all cases, repertoires were sampled only after the peak T cell response.

TCRdb's table, derived via immunoSEQ multiplex PCR, lists solely in-frame clones and lacks some. The table includes approximately 88,000 clones, 78% detected once. As to this clone: The antigen is not known.

Per germline, CDR1 SGHNT and CDR2 YYREEE (reference sequence). Germline trimming cut 4 bases from V and 4 bases from J; bases unmatched to any gene: 5. The CDR3 consists of 14 residues. V gene TRBV5-4 combines with J gene TRBJ2-1; 7 nucleotides match TRBD2. The receptor was derived from an adult in good health. The material was peripheral blood, obtained on day 0 of AZD1222 vaccination. The CDR3 nucleotides are TGTGCCAGCAGCGGTGGACTAGGGTACAATGAGCAGTTCTTC. It specifies CASSGGLGYNEQFF.